The 28 T cell receptor beta chains below all came from one sample that was sequenced in a study of blood T cell repertoires in COVID-19. The repertoire was sequenced with immunoSEQ multiplex PCR; TCRdb's copy has only in-frame clones and lacks some. The profile shows some 260,000 clones, about 90% of them singletons. Sequences were obtained from peripheral blood. Receptors originate from a man aged 18 to 29 with active or convalescent COVID-19.

The V gene is TRBV27, the J gene TRBJ2-7; 8 nucleotides line up with TRBD2. Germline CDR1 is MNHEY and CDR2 is SMNVEV (reference sequence). The trim removed 3 bases at V and 7 bases at J, leaving 14 bases unmatched. The CDR3 is 16 residues long. CDR3 loop: CASSLGPGTSHHEQYF. CDR3 in DNA: TGTGCCAGCAGTTTGGGTCCCGGGACTAGTCATCATGAGCAGTACTTC.

The chain uses TRBV2 and TRBJ2-2; D possibly corresponds to TRBD1 (6 bases). This CDR3 has 14 amino acids. Trimming took 2 bases from V and 7 from J, leaving 11 bases between them. Germline CDR1 SNHLY, CDR2 FYNNEI. Written as DNA, the CDR3 is TGTGCCAGCAGTGAACAGGGGCTGGACGGGGAGCTGTTTTTT. It translates to CASSEQGLDGELFF. The whole variable domain, filled in from reference TRBV2 and TRBJ2-2, reads EPEVTQTPSHQVTQMGQEVILRCVPISNHLYFYWYRQILGQKVEFLVSFYNNEISEKSEIFDDQFSVERPDGSNFTLKIRSTKLEDSAMYFCASSEQGLDGELFFGEGSRLTVL.

This chain joins TRBV30 and TRBJ1-6, with unresolved D. This CDR3 comprises 16 residues. Germline V CDR1 and CDR2: GTSNPN, SVGIG (reference sequence). Trimming took 0 bases from V and 5 from J, leaving 14 bases between them. CDR3 sequence: CAWSVRVGVDNSPLHF. In nucleotides, the CDR3 is TGTGCCTGGAGTGTACGGGTAGGAGTAGATAATTCACCCCTCCACTTT.

The chain is built from TRBV21-1 and TRBJ1-5; the table's TRBD1 call for D was not verified on the DNA. TRBV21-1 is tagged as a pseudogene. The CDR3 has 16 residues. CDR3 sequence (DNA): TGTGCCAGCAGCAGACGACAGAAATATAGCAATCAGCCCCAGCATTTT. Its protein product is CASSRRQKYSNQPQHF.

This clone was counted a few times. The rearrangement links TRBV15 to TRBJ1-5; no reliable D call. Trimming pared 3 bases from V and 4 bases from J, leaving 7 bases between. The CDR3 extends over 13 amino acids. CDR1 is LNHNV, CDR2 YYDKDF, per germline (reference sequence). The CDR3 DNA reads as TGTGCCACCAGCAGGTCAGGAAATCAGCCCCAGCATTTT. It translates to CATSRSGNQPQHF.

The chain recombines TRBV12-5 with TRBJ1-5; 8 bases are shared with TRBD1. J gave up 5 bases and V 6 bases, and 0 bases lay outside the gene matches. CDR3 length equals 12 residues. Germline-derived CDR1 and CDR2 are LGHNT and FRNRAP. The CDR3, as DNA: TGTGCTAGTGGACAGGGGGATCAGCCCCAGCATTTT. Protein product: CASGQGDQPQHF. Full variable domain (missing parts from reference TRBV12-5 and TRBJ1-5): DARVTQTPRHKVTEMGQEVTMRCQPILGHNTVFWYRQTMMQGLELLAYFRNRAPLDDSGMPKDRFSAEMPDATLATLKIQPSEPRDSAVYFCASGQGDQPQHFGDGTRLSIL.

This chain links TRBV7-3 with TRBJ2-7; 8 bases agree with TRBD1. Looked up from germline, CDR1 is SGHTA and CDR2 is FQGTGA. CDR3 length: 14 residues. With 5 bases clipped from V and 5 bases from J, the junction kept 8 bases outside the gene matches. The CDR3 region is CASSPTGGFDEQYF. The DNA for the CDR3 is TGTGCCAGCAGCCCTACAGGGGGGTTCGACGAGCAGTACTTC.

This clone has only a few counts. The chain recombines TRBV9 with TRBJ1-5; 9 bases are shared with TRBD1. The CDR3 sequence is 16 residues long. From germline, CDR1 is SGDLS and CDR2 YYNGEE. After removal of 3 bases from V and 6 bases from J, the junction contained 10 bases not matched to a gene. The CDR3 loop is CASSADTGTGSQPQHF. CDR3 nucleotides: TGTGCCAGCAGCGCCGATACCGGGACAGGGAGTCAGCCCCAGCATTTT. Together with reference TRBV9 and TRBJ1-5, the CDR3 gives the full variable domain: DSGVTQTPKHLITATGQRVTLRCSPRSGDLSVYWYQQSLDQGLQFLIQYYNGEERAKGNILERFSAQQFPDLHSELNLSSLELGDSALYFCASSADTGTGSQPQHFGDGTRLSIL.

The rearrangement links TRBV30 to TRBJ1-1, with 8 positions matching TRBD1. The CDR3 sequence is 14 residues long. Germline V gene lookup returns CDR1 GTSNPN and CDR2 SVGIG (reference sequence). V dropped 4 bases and J dropped 4; count of bases not matched to a gene: 8. CDR3 coding DNA: TGTGCCTGGACTCACCCACAGGGGGGCACTGAAGCTTTCTTT. Its translation: CAWTHPQGGTEAFF. The variable domain in full, completed from reference TRBV30 and TRBJ1-1, reads SQTIHQWPATLVQPVGSPLSLECTVEGTSNPNLYWYRQAAGRGLQLLFYSVGIGQISSEVPQNLSASRPQDRQFILSSKKLLLSDSGFYLCAWTHPQGGTEAFFGQGTRLTVV.

V usage is TRBV5-1 and J usage is TRBJ2-1; 9 bases are a match to TRBD2. The V gene's germline CDR1 is SGHRS and CDR2 YFSETQ. The CDR3 covers 16 residues. Losses at the gene ends were 2 bases for V and 5 bases for J; bases not matched to a gene: 8. This CDR3 is CASSFLPGLAHNEQFF. The CDR3 DNA sequence: TGCGCCAGCAGCTTCCTTCCGGGACTAGCCCACAATGAGCAGTTCTTC. The full variable domain, completed using reference TRBV5-1 and TRBJ2-1, is KAGVTQTPRYLIKTRGQQVTLSCSPISGHRSVSWYQQTPGQGLQFLFEYFSETQRNKGNFPGRFSGRQFSNSRSEMNVSTLELGDSALYLCASSFLPGLAHNEQFFGPGTRLTVL.

The V and J genes are TRBV7-9 and TRBJ1-2; D possibly corresponds to TRBD1 (6 bases). The ends were cut back, 5 bases at V and 10 bases at J, with 17 bases in the middle. Germline lookup yields CDR1 SEHNR and CDR2 FQNEAQ (reference sequence). This CDR3 contains 13 residues. The CDR3 loop is CASSTGTMHFYTF. The CDR3 DNA is TGTGCCAGCAGCACCGGGACAATGCATTTCTACACCTTC.

The V and J genes are TRBV6-5 and TRBJ1-2; D ambiguous. This CDR3 is built from 11 residues. Germline V lookup: CDR1 MNHEY, CDR2 SVGAGI. The V gene lost 5 bases and the J gene lost 8 bases, with 9 bases spanning the gap. The chain's CDR3 is CASSRVSGYTF. The DNA of the CDR3 is TGTGCCAGCAGTCGGGTAAGCGGCTACACCTTC.

This clone was detected once. The chain joins TRBV4-1 to TRBJ1-1; 8 nucleotides align to TRBD1. CDR3 length: 16 amino acids. V dropped 4 bases and J dropped 2; count of bases not matched to a gene: 9. Per germline, CDR1 MGHRA and CDR2 YSYEKL. The CDR3 bases are TGCGCCAGCAGCCGAGTTGGACAGGGCGAAAACACTGAAGCTTTCTTT. Protein sequence: CASSRVGQGENTEAFF.

The chain combines TRBV27 with TRBJ2-7, with D hard to call. The germline CDR1 and CDR2 sequences are MNHEY and SMNVEV (reference sequence). There are 13 residues in the CDR3. Trimming removed 3 bases from V and 1 base from J, with 7 bases in between. CDR3 amino acids: CASSFSVSYEQYF. The CDR3 DNA reads TGTGCCAGCAGTTTCTCCGTATCCTACGAGCAGTACTTC.

This clone has a handful of counts. This sequence joins TRBV11-1 and TRBJ1-1; D gene ambiguous. V lost 1 base and J 6 bases, leaving 9 bases between the germline ends. The length of the CDR3 is 13 residues. The germline V gene has CDR1 SGHAT and CDR2 FQDESV (reference sequence). Here the CDR3 reads CASSLGRGSEAFF. CDR3 sequence (DNA): TGTGCCAGCAGCTTAGGTCGGGGATCTGAAGCTTTCTTT.

This chain uses TRBV28 with TRBJ1-6; weak D call: TRBD1 (5 bases). CDR1 is MDHEN and CDR2 is SYDVKM in the germline V gene. V was shortened by 8 bases and J by 7 bases, with 21 bases between the two germline ends. This CDR3 spans 16 amino acids. The CDR3 spells CASHKVPGPINSPLHF. The CDR3 bases are TGTGCCAGCCACAAGGTCCCAGGGCCCATAAATTCACCCCTCCACTTT.

The rearrangement uses TRBV6-6 and TRBJ1-6, with TRBD1 matching 8 bases. The CDR3 consists of 20 residues. Unmatched junction bases numbered 20, after V lost 6 bases and J lost 4 bases. Per the germline V gene, CDR1 is MNHNY and CDR2 is SVGAGI (reference sequence). The CDR3 nucleotides read TGTGCCAGCAGCCCCTCCCGACAGGGGCCTTCAGGGGGATATAATTCACCCCTCCACTTT. Translation: CASSPSRQGPSGGYNSPLHF.

The rearrangement uses TRBV28 and TRBJ1-2; 8 bases are a match to TRBD1. The CDR3 totals 14 residues. With 6 bases clipped from V and 8 bases from J, the junction kept 11 bases outside the gene matches. The V gene's germline CDR1 is MDHEN and CDR2 SYDVKM. The CDR3 protein is CASSTLWTGIGYTF. CDR3 DNA sequence: TGTGCCAGCAGCACCCTATGGACAGGGATCGGCTACACCTTC.

This clone was recorded a few times. The chain carries TRBV11-2 and TRBJ2-7; TRBD2 agrees at 11 bases. Trimming at V came to 5 bases and at J to 7 bases, leaving 10 bases not matched to a gene. The CDR3 is 15 residues long. Germline CDR1 reads SGHAT; CDR2 reads FQNNGV. The CDR3 here is CASSTTTSGMGEQYF. CDR3 nucleotides: TGTGCCAGCAGCACCACGACTAGCGGGATGGGAGAGCAGTACTTC.

This clone was recorded once. This chain links TRBV29-1 with TRBJ1-5, with 8 bases matching TRBD1. The CDR3 is 14 amino acids. J was trimmed by 7 bases and V by 6 bases; bases with no gene match: 11. Germline loops: CDR1 SQVTM, CDR2 ANQGSEA. The CDR3 loop reads CSVAKGTGPQPQHF. The CDR3 region has the DNA TGCAGCGTAGCTAAAGGGACAGGTCCCCAGCCCCAGCATTTT.

This chain joins TRBV4-3 and TRBJ2-1, with 9 bases that match TRBD2. Trimming cost V 1 base and J 7 bases; bases outside gene matches: 5. This CDR3 region has 15 residues. Germline V gene sequence: CDR1 LGHNA, CDR2 YSLEER. CDR3 DNA: TGCGCCAGCAGCCAAGCGCGGGGGGGGTTTAATGAGCAGTTCTTC. Translating it yields CASSQARGGFNEQFF.

J is TRBJ2-1 and V is TRBV18; 9 bases align to TRBD2. This CDR3 spans 19 amino acids. J lost 8 bases, V lost 1 base, and 18 bases had no gene match. CDR1 KGHSH and CDR2 LQKENI come from the germline V gene. CDR3 protein: CASSPQKTRNSGSLDEQFF. The CDR3 DNA reads as TGTGCCAGCTCACCACAAAAAACGAGGAATAGCGGGAGTCTGGATGAGCAGTTCTTC. The entire variable domain, with the rest obtained from reference TRBV18 and TRBJ2-1, is as follows: NAGVMQNPRHLVRRRGQEARLRCSPMKGHSHVYWYRQLPEEGLKFMVYLQKENIIDESGMPKERFSAEFPKEGPSILRIQQVVRGDSAAYFCASSPQKTRNSGSLDEQFFGPGTRLTVL.

The rearrangement uses TRBV9 and TRBJ1-1; D remains ambiguous. The germline gives CDR1 SGDLS, CDR2 YYNGEE. CDR3 length: 13 amino acids. Trimming shortened V by 0 bases and J by 11 bases, and 14 bases separated the two germline ends. In DNA, the CDR3 is TGTGCCAGCAGCGTAGGGGAGGGCTCTACGGCTTTCTTT. It specifies CASSVGEGSTAFF. The entire variable domain, with the rest obtained from reference TRBV9 and TRBJ1-1, is as follows: DSGVTQTPKHLITATGQRVTLRCSPRSGDLSVYWYQQSLDQGLQFLIQYYNGEERAKGNILERFSAQQFPDLHSELNLSSLELGDSALYFCASSVGEGSTAFFGQGTRLTVV.

The V call is TRBV7-9, the J call TRBJ2-3; 8 bases fit TRBD1. The CDR3 sequence is 15 residues long. The V and J ends lost 3 bases and 2 bases, in that order; junction bases with no gene match: 4. Germline V gene sequence: CDR1 SEHNR, CDR2 FQNEAQ (reference sequence). In nucleotides, the CDR3 is TGTGCCAGCAGCTTCGGACAGGGAAACACAGATACGCAGTATTTT. Its protein is CASSFGQGNTDTQYF.

This clone has just a few counts. The chain joins TRBV10-3 to TRBJ2-2; perhaps TRBD1 as D (6 bases). Germline assignment: CDR1 ENHRY and CDR2 SYGVKD. V dropped 2 bases and J dropped 7 bases, with 11 bases sitting between them. The CDR3 has 14 amino acids. CDR3 sequence: CAISEERGSGELFF. The CDR3 nucleotides read TGTGCCATCAGTGAGGAAAGGGGGAGCGGGGAGCTGTTTTTT.

The V gene is TRBV7-2, the J gene TRBJ1-5; a weak D match, TRBD1 (6 bases). The V gene's germline CDR1 is SGHTA and CDR2 FQGNSA. CDR3 length equals 14 residues. Trimming removed 7 bases at V and 6 bases at J, with 16 bases between. The chain's CDR3 is CASNYAGVAQPQHF. The CDR3 DNA reads TGTGCCAGCAACTACGCAGGGGTTGCTCAGCCCCAGCATTTT. Full variable domain (outside the CDR3, taken from reference TRBV7-2 and TRBJ1-5): GAGVSQSPSNKVTEKGKDVELRCDPISGHTALYWYRQSLGQGLEFLIYFQGNSAPDKSGLPSDRFSAERTGGSVSTLTIQRTQQEDSAVYLCASNYAGVAQPQHFGDGTRLSIL.

This clone was found once. This chain's CDR3 is CASSQGMRAYEQYF. Here the CDR3 DNA reads TGTGCCAGCTCTCAGGGGATGAGGGCCTACGAGCAGTACTTC. The rearrangement joins TRBV6-5 to TRBJ2-7, with a weak D call TRBD1 (6 bases). Between the trimmed V and J ends, which lost 8 bases and 2 bases, there was a span of 16 bases. The V gene's germline CDR1 is MNHEY and CDR2 SVGAGI. This CDR3 contains 14 residues.

This clone was observed a single time. The J gene is TRBJ2-3, the V gene TRBV5-1; 12 nucleotides line up with TRBD2. The CDR3 extends over 17 amino acids. V was clipped by 4 bases and J by 4 bases; unmatched bases: 10. Germline loops: CDR1 SGHRS, CDR2 YFSETQ. CDR3 nucleotide sequence: TGCGCCAGCAGCGGGCGAAGGCTAGCGGGGGGGCCAGATACGCAGTATTTT. Protein: CASSGRRLAGGPDTQYF. The variable domain in full, with the rest retrieved from reference TRBV5-1 and TRBJ2-3, is KAGVTQTPRYLIKTRGQQVTLSCSPISGHRSVSWYQQTPGQGLQFLFEYFSETQRNKGNFPGRFSGRQFSNSRSEMNVSTLELGDSALYLCASSGRRLAGGPDTQYFGPGTRLTVL.